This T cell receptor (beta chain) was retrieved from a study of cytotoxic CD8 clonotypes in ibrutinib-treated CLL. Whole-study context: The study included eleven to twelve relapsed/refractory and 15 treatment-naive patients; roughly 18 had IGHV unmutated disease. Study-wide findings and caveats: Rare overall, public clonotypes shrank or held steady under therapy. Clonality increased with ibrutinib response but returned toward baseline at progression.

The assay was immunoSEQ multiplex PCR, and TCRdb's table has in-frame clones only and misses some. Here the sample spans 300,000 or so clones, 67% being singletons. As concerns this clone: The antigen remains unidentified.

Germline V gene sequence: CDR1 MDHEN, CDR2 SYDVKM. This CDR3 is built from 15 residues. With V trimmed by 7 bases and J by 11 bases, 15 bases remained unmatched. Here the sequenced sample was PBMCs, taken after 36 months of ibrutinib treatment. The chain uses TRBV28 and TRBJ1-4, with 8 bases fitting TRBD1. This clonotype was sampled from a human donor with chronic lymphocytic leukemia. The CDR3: CASTQGATGVGKLFF. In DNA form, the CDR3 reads TGTGCCAGCACCCAAGGGGCGACAGGGGTGGGGAAACTGTTTTTT.